The clone carrying this T cell receptor (beta chain) was picked up many times. Its antigen is as yet unknown. This record belongs to a study of read filtering for tumor transcriptome and immune sequencing. Study at large: Mean patient age was approximately 66 years, range 47 to 80; approximately 18 male, 14 to 15 female. Per sample, TCR-region reads ranged about 4.05 to 10.27 million by IR-seq, 85 to 1273 by RNA-seq.

This library used roughly 430 ng RNA and molecular barcoded adaptors spanning alpha/delta and beta/gamma chains. TCRdb itself ran the reads through MiXCR, one entry per CDR3 protein. This sample has under 150,000 distinct CDR3 sequences, with roughly 13% found just once. Germline V gene lookup returns CDR1 LGHDT and CDR2 YNNKEL (reference sequence). The CDR3 is 20 residues long. The ends were cut back, 1 base at V and 7 bases at J, with 32 bases in the middle. The study's findings and limits: The sorted CD138-negative fraction was a mixed bone marrow immune population, not purified T cells.

J is TRBJ2-7 and V is TRBV3-1, with a possible D match to TRBD1 (6 bases). The sequence was obtained from a donor at least 40 years old with multiple myeloma. Sequencing input: a population of CD138-negative cells sorted from bone marrow. CDR3 DNA sequence: TGTGCCAGCAGCCAAGTCGGTGGGACATCGGCCTTTAATCCTACGAGGGAGCAGTACTTC. Residues: CASSQVGGTSAFNPTREQYF.